This TCR beta chain was sequenced for a study of cytomegalovirus exposure and HLA in healthy donors. This clone was seen a handful of times. The CDR3 is 13 amino acids. Germline V gene sequence: CDR1 SEHNR, CDR2 FQNEAQ (reference sequence). J gave up 3 bases and V 9 bases, and 7 bases lay outside the gene matches. A multiplex PCR was run with 60 Vbeta primers and 13 Jbeta primers. Here immunoSEQ multiplex PCR was the method, and the copy in TCRdb shows in-frame clones only, minus some. The table records roughly 82,000 clones, 55% to 85% of them present only once. What was sequenced was PBMCs. The clonotype was recovered from a woman in her thirties or forties in good health and CMV-seropositive. The genes are TRBV7-9 and TRBJ1-1; 7 bases line up with TRBD1. The CDR3 region has the DNA TGTGCCAGTGTACAGGGGAAGGACACTGAAGCTTTCTTT. It translates to CASVQGKDTEAFF.